The rows below give T cell receptor beta chains drawn from one sample of a study of cytomegalovirus exposure and HLA in healthy donors. Sequencing was performed with immunoSEQ multiplex PCR; in TCRdb, only in-frame clones are kept and a portion is missing. The table lists about 130,000 clones. Source material: PBMCs. The origin of the receptors is a woman aged 40 to 49 in good health and CMV-seropositive. CDR3s include the opening cysteine and the closing phenylalanine or tryptophan. The D gene is left open where the match is weak.

v_gene	j_gene	len	d_gene	CDR3aa	CDR3nt
TRBV6-5	TRBJ1-5	14	TRBD1	CASSNGGTGQPQHF	TGTGCCAGCAGTAACGGTGGGACAGGGCAGCCCCAGCATTTT
TRBV5-6	TRBJ2-5	15	TRBD1	CASSLLGRGQETQYF	TGTGCCAGCAGCTTGCTAGGCAGGGGGCAGGAGACCCAGTACTTC
TRBV27	TRBJ1-5	14	-	CASSLERGNQPQHF	TGTGCCAGCAGTTTAGAGCGGGGAAACCAGCCCCAGCATTTT
TRBV2	TRBJ1-4	15	-	CASSEGTGPTEKLFF	TGTGCCAGCAGTGAGGGAACAGGGCCTACCGAAAAACTGTTTTTT
TRBV5-1	TRBJ2-7	15	-	CASSLAGQSPYEQYF	TGCGCCAGCAGCTTGGCAGGACAGTCCCCCTACGAGCAGTACTTC
TRBV5-5	TRBJ1-5	15	-	CASSVSRGGYQPQHF	TGTGCCAGCAGCGTCTCCCGCGGGGGCTATCAGCCCCAGCATTTT
TRBV5-1	TRBJ1-3	17	-	CASSLEGGFRSGNTIYF	TGCGCCAGCAGCCTGGAGGGGGGGTTCCGCTCTGGAAACACCATATATTTT
TRBV10-3	TRBJ2-7	16	TRBD2	CAISEGLAGNSYEQYF	TGTGCCATCAGTGAGGGACTAGCGGGCAATTCCTACGAGCAGTACTTC
TRBV12-5	TRBJ2-7	14	TRBD2	CASGERENPYEQYF	TGTGCTAGTGGCGAGCGGGAGAACCCCTACGAGCAGTACTTC
TRBV28	TRBJ1-2	15	TRBD1	CASSPTTGRGYGYTF	TGTGCCAGCAGTCCCACGACAGGGAGAGGGTATGGCTACACCTTC
TRBV19	TRBJ2-7	12	-	CASGGLNFEQYF	TGTGCCAGTGGAGGACTTAATTTCGAGCAGTACTTC
TRBV10-3	TRBJ2-1	14	TRBD2	CAISQREGLDEQFF	TGTGCCATCAGTCAGCGGGAGGGCCTAGATGAGCAGTTCTTC
TRBV5-1	TRBJ2-7	16	-	CASSRDPGVETYEQYF	TGCGCCAGCAGCCGTGACCCAGGGGTGGAGACCTACGAGCAGTACTTC
TRBV10-3	TRBJ2-2	15	-	CAISIRDRATGELFF	TGTGCCATCAGTATTCGGGATCGGGCCACCGGGGAGCTGTTTTTT
TRBV19	TRBJ2-7	14	-	CASSTRTGLGEQYF	TGTGCCAGTAGTACTCGAACAGGGTTAGGCGAGCAGTACTTC
TRBV7-9	TRBJ1-6	16	-	CASSPGGGLGNSPLHF	TGTGCCAGCAGCCCCGGGGGGGGGCTTGGGAATTCACCCCTCCACTTT
TRBV5-1	TRBJ2-1	16	TRBD2	CASSPPGRVAGNEQFF	TGCGCCAGCAGCCCTCCGGGAAGAGTAGCGGGCAATGAGCAGTTCTTC
TRBV6-6	TRBJ1-2	15	TRBD1	CASSYGDRTNYGYTF	TGTGCCAGCAGTTACGGGGACAGGACTAACTATGGCTACACCTTC
TRBV9	TRBJ2-1	15	TRBD2	CASSARDYPYNEQFF	TGTGCCAGCAGCGCTCGGGACTACCCCTACAATGAGCAGTTCTTC
TRBV27	TRBJ2-7	15	TRBD1	CASSTSDSGGYEQYF	TGTGCCAGCAGTACCAGCGACTCAGGGGGTTACGAGCAGTACTTC
TRBV25-1	TRBJ1-1	14	-	CASSAAGRNTEAFF	TGTGCCAGCAGTGCGGCAGGCCGGAACACTGAAGCTTTCTTT
TRBV21-1	TRBJ2-1	15	-	CAKGLAGGPGNEQFF	TGTGCCAAGGGACTAGCGGGAGGGCCTGGGAATGAGCAGTTCTTC
TRBV6-4	TRBJ2-1	16	TRBD2	CASSDSGLAEYNEQFF	TGTGCCAGCAGTGACTCTGGGCTAGCGGAGTACAATGAGCAGTTCTTC